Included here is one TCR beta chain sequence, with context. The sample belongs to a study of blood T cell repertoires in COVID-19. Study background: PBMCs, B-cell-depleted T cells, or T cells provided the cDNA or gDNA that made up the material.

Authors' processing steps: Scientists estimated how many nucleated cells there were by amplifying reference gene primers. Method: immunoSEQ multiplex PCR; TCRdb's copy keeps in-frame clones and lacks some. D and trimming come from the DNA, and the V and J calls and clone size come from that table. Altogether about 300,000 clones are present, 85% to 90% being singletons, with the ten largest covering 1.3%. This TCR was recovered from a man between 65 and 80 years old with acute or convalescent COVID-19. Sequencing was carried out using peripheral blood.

DNA for the CDR3: TGCGCCAGCAGCTTCGACAGTAACTATGGCTACACCTTC. Encoded protein: CASSFDSNYGYTF. The chain is built from TRBV5-1 and TRBJ1-2; a possible D gene is TRBD1 (5 bases). V was pared by 2 bases and J by 1 base, with 6 bases between. There are 13 residues in the CDR3. Germline CDR1 is SGHRS and CDR2 is YFSETQ.